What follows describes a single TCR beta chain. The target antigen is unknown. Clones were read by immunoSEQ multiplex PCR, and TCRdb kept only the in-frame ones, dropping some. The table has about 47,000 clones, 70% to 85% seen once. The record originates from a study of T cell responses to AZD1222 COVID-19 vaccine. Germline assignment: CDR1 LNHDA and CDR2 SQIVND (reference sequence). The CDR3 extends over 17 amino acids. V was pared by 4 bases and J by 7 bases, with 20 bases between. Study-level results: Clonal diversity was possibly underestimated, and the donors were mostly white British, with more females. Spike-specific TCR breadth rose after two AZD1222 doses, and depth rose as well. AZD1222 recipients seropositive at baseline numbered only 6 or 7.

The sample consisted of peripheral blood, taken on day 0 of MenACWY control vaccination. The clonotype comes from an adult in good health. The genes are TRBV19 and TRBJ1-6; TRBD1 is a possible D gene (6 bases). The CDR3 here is CASSNSHQGFINSPLHF. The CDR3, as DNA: TGTGCCAGTAGTAACTCACACCAGGGGTTTATAAATTCACCCCTCCACTTT.